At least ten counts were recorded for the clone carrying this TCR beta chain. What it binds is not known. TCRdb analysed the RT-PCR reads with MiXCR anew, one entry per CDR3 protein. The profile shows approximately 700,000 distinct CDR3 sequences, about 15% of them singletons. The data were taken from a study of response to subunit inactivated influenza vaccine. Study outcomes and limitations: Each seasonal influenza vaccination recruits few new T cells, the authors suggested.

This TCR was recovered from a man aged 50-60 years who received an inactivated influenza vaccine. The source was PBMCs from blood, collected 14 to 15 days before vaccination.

DNA for the CDR3: TGTGCCAGCAGTACCCGCAGGACAGGTAACTCCTACGAGCAGTACTTC. This encodes CASSTRRTGNSYEQYF. This chain uses TRBV12-3 or TRBV12-4 with TRBJ2-7; 7 nucleotides match TRBD1. This CDR3 is built from 16 residues. The V gene end was trimmed by 5 bases and the J gene end by 0 bases; junction bases not matched to a gene: 10.